The rows below give T cell receptor beta chains drawn from one sample of a study of cytomegalovirus exposure and HLA in healthy donors. Profiled with immunoSEQ multiplex PCR; TCRdb holds only in-frame clones, not every one. The sample lists fewer than 130,000 clones, 70% to 80% occurring once. Sequenced input: PBMCs. Receptor source: a female donor in good health and CMV-seropositive. The CDR3 runs from the conserved cysteine through the conserved F or W. The D gene is left open where the match is weak. Clone size, where shown, is once, few, many, or a class for clones that have expanded.

len,d_gene,abundance,v_gene,j_gene,CDR3nt,CDR3aa
11,TRBD2,NA,TRBV7-9,TRBJ2-7,TGTGCCAGCAGTCAAGCGGGAGACCAGTACTTC,CASSQAGDQYF
14,NA,NA,TRBV6-5,TRBJ1-2,TGTGCCAGCAGTTACTCGTACAGGGACTATGGCTACACCTTC,CASSYSYRDYGYTF
15,TRBD1,NA,TRBV4-3,TRBJ2-2,TGCGCCAGCAGCGCCGGGACAGGGTATAACGGGGAGCTGTTTTTT,CASSAGTGYNGELFF
14,NA,NA,TRBV6-6,TRBJ2-7,TGTGCCAGCAGTTTTACAGGGAGTCGGTACGAGCAGTACTTC,CASSFTGSRYEQYF
13,TRBD1,NA,TRBV7-2,TRBJ2-7,TGTGCCAGCAGCTCGGGACAGAATTACGAGCAGTACTTC,CASSSGQNYEQYF
16,NA,NA,TRBV5-1,TRBJ2-1,TGCGCCAGCAGCCGATCCGGGACTGTGGTGTACAATGAGCAGTTCTTC,CASSRSGTVVYNEQFF
12,NA,few,TRBV11-2,TRBJ2-7,TGTGCCAGCAGCGCGAGCCCCTACGAGCAGTACTTC,CASSASPYEQYF
16,NA,NA,TRBV19,TRBJ1-3,TGTGCCAGTACCTCAACCCGCAGGGGAGCTGGAAACACCATATATTTT,CASTSTRRGAGNTIYF
15,TRBD1,NA,TRBV5-1,TRBJ1-2,TGCGCCAGCAGCTTGGCCGCGGGGACAGGCTATGGCTACACCTTC,CASSLAAGTGYGYTF
16,NA,once,TRBV7-2,TRBJ2-1,TGTGCCAGCAGCTTAGTGGGCTCTAAGCGGCTCAATGAGCAGTTCTTC,CASSLVGSKRLNEQFF
15,TRBD1,once,TRBV5-1,TRBJ1-6,TGCGCCAGCAGCTCTCGAGGGGGCCAGGGATCACCCCTCCACTTT,CASSSRGGQGSPLHF
16,NA,NA,TRBV5-1,TRBJ1-2,TGCGCCAGCAGCTTGGCCAGCGGCAGGATCCCCTATGGCTACACCTTC,CASSLASGRIPYGYTF
14,TRBD2,NA,TRBV5-4,TRBJ2-1,TGTGCCAGCAGCTCGGGGGGGACCTACAATGAGCAGTTCTTC,CASSSGGTYNEQFF
15,NA,NA,TRBV2,TRBJ1-1,TGTGCCAGCAAAAGGGGGGAGGGGGAGAACACTGAAGCTTTCTTT,CASKRGEGENTEAFF
16,TRBD2,NA,TRBV11-2,TRBJ2-5,TGTGCCAGCAGCTTAGGTCTAGCGGGAGTGGCAGAGACCCAGTACTTC,CASSLGLAGVAETQYF
15,NA,NA,TRBV5-1,TRBJ1-4,TGCGCCAGCAAGCGACAGACCACAACTAATGAAAAACTGTTTTTT,CASKRQTTTNEKLFF
12,NA,NA,TRBV28,TRBJ2-7,TGTGCCAGCAGTTTGCAGGTCTACGAGCAGTACTTC,CASSLQVYEQYF
14,TRBD1,few,TRBV11-2,TRBJ2-4,TGTGCCAGCAGCTTAAGGGGGCAGAGAAACATTCAGTACTTC,CASSLRGQRNIQYF
14,TRBD1,NA,TRBV30,TRBJ1-2,TGTGCCTGGAATCCCATGGACAGGGTCCATGGCTACACCTTC,CAWNPMDRVHGYTF
12,NA,NA,TRBV6-6,TRBJ1-5,TGTGCCAGCAGTTACTCGACCGGGGCCCAGCATTTT,CASSYSTGAQHF
14,NA,NA,TRBV2,TRBJ1-5,TGTGCCAGCAAAAACTTCTATAGCAATCAGCCCCAGCATTTT,CASKNFYSNQPQHF
15,NA,NA,TRBV19,TRBJ1-2,TGTGCCACAAAACAGGGAGTAAGGGCTAACTATGGCTACACCTTC,CATKQGVRANYGYTF
15,NA,NA,TRBV7-9,TRBJ1-5,TGTGCCAGCAGCTTGGGCACCGTCGACAATCAGCCCCAGCATTTT,CASSLGTVDNQPQHF
14,TRBD1,NA,TRBV19,TRBJ2-1,TGTGCCAGTAGTGGACAGGGAAACTACAATGAGCAGTTCTTC,CASSGQGNYNEQFF
14,TRBD1,NA,TRBV7-9,TRBJ1-2,TGTGCCAGCAGCTTAGCGGACAGGGCCTATGGCTACACCTTC,CASSLADRAYGYTF
11,NA,NA,TRBV29-1,TRBJ1-3,TGCAGCGCCAGACAGAGAAACACCATATATTTT,CSARQRNTIYF
15,NA,NA,TRBV27,TRBJ2-2,TGTGCCAGCAAACAACTAGGCGCGAACACCGGGGAGCTGTTTTTT,CASKQLGANTGELFF
18,NA,NA,TRBV5-1,TRBJ2-1,TGCGCCAGCAGCTTGGGAGTAGCGGTAGCGGTCTCCTACAATGAGCAGTTCTTC,CASSLGVAVAVSYNEQFF
16,NA,NA,TRBV19,TRBJ1-5,TGTGCCAGTACTAACCAACAGGGACGAGGCAATCAGCCCCAGCATTTT,CASTNQQGRGNQPQHF
14,TRBD1,NA,TRBV7-6,TRBJ1-3,TGTGCCAGCAGCAGACGGGACAGGGGAAACACCATATATTTT,CASSRRDRGNTIYF
15,NA,NA,TRBV4-3,TRBJ1-2,TGCGCCAGCAGCTCCCTCGAAGGGGCAAACTATGGCTACACCTTC,CASSSLEGANYGYTF
17,TRBD1,NA,TRBV15,TRBJ2-2,TGTGCCACCAGCAGAGATCAGGGGACAGTTAACACCGGGGAGCTGTTTTTT,CATSRDQGTVNTGELFF
15,TRBD1,NA,TRBV6-5,TRBJ2-4,TGTGCCAGCACGGAGTCACTGACAGGGAAAAACATTCAGTACTTC,CASTESLTGKNIQYF
14,NA,NA,TRBV2,TRBJ1-1,TGTGCCAGCAGGAATGGGCCGCAGAAGACTGAAGCTTTCTTT,CASRNGPQKTEAFF
13,NA,NA,TRBV6-5,TRBJ2-5,TGTGCCAGCAAGAGACTAGGTGGTGAGACCCAGTACTTC,CASKRLGGETQYF
15,TRBD2,NA,TRBV10-2,TRBJ2-7,TGCGCCAGCAGTGACGGCGGGAGGACCTCCTACGAGCAGTACTTC,CASSDGGRTSYEQYF
15,TRBD1,once,TRBV5-1,TRBJ2-5,TGCGCCAGCAGCATAGGACAGGGGGCTTTGGAGACCCAGTACTTC,CASSIGQGALETQYF
15,TRBD2,few,TRBV5-5,TRBJ2-7,TGTGCCAGCAGCTTCCGGCGGGACTATCCTTACGAGCAGTACTTC,CASSFRRDYPYEQYF
14,TRBD1,NA,TRBV6-5,TRBJ2-3,TGTGCCAGCAGACCACAGGGGCAGGGTGATACGCAGTATTTT,CASRPQGQGDTQYF
14,NA,NA,TRBV7-9,TRBJ2-1,TGTGCCAGCAGGGTGCAGGGTCACTACAATGAGCAGTTCTTC,CASRVQGHYNEQFF